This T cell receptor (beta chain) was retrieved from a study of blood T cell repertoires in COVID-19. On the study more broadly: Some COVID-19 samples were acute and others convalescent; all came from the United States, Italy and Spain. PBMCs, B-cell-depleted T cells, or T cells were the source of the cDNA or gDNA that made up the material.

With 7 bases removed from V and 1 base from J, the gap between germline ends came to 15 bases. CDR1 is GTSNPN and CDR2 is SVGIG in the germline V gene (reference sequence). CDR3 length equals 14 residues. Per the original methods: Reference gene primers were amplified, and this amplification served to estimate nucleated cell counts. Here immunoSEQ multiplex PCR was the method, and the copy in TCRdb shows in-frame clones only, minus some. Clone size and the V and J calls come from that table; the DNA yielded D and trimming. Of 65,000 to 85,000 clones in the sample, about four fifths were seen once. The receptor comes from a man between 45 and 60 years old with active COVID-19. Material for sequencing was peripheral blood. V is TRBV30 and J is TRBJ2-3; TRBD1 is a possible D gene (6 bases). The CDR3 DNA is TGTGCCTTCGAGGGGGACGGCCGCACAGATACGCAGTATTTT. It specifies CAFEGDGRTDTQYF.